This T cell receptor beta chain was identified during a study of blood T cell repertoires in COVID-19. Turning to the study itself: Some COVID-19 samples were acute and others convalescent; all came from the United States, Italy and Spain. The analysed material was cDNA or gDNA that came from T cells, B-cell-depleted T cells, or PBMCs.

Details on this clone: The sample carries other DNA sequences with the same CDR3.

Per the original methods: Quantification of nucleated cells was approximated via reference gene primer amplification. Profiling relied on immunoSEQ multiplex PCR, and the TCRdb table lists in-frame clones only, not all of them. Clonal size and the V and J genes are those of that table, whereas D and trimming came from the DNA. Of approximately 500,000 clones listed, approximately 83% are singletons. Trimming removed 0 bases from V and 1 base from J; junction bases left unmatched: 4. The germline V gene encodes CDR1 SGHRS and CDR2 YFSETQ. The CDR3 has 15 residues. The V gene is TRBV5-1, the J gene TRBJ2-7; 7 nucleotides agree with TRBD1. The clonotype comes from a human donor in a cohort sampled during active COVID-19. Material for sequencing was peripheral blood. The CDR3 here is CASSLEAGGSYEQYF. The CDR3 DNA sequence: TGCGCCAGCAGCTTGGAGGCAGGGGGTTCCTACGAGCAGTACTTC.